These 25 T cell receptor beta chains originate from one sample sequenced in a study of shared clonotypes between healthy human individuals (dated by TCRdb to 2020 to 2021). The method was the immunoSEQ multiplex PCR assay. TCRdb took over this immuneACCESS table, retaining in-frame rearrangements with V and J assigned. Such tables are incomplete; in checked studies, under half of the missing clones stem from an unresolved V gene, and the remainder is unexplained. The sample table holds over a million clones, of which approximately 98% were seen once. The ten largest clones represent about 0.45% of the sample. Sequenced material: naive CD4+ T cells sorted from blood. The cell subset or site tag for this specimen amounts to: CD45RA+ positively selected. The receptors shown here come from a man under 40 in good health.

The chain has TRBV7-3 and TRBJ2-7; D gene uncertain. The CDR3 length is 15 residues. The V end lost 5 bases, the J end lost 2 bases, and 16 bases lay between the germline ends. Germline V gives CDR1 SGHTA, CDR2 FQGTGA. This CDR3 is CASSQENHPTYEQYF. The DNA for the CDR3 is TGTGCCAGCAGCCAAGAGAACCACCCCACCTACGAGCAGTACTTC.

In the case of this clone: The same CDR3 also results from other DNA sequences found in this sample. The chain is built from TRBV7-2 and TRBJ2-6, with unresolved D. The V end lost 0 bases, the J end lost 1 base, and 1 base lay between the germline ends. Germline CDR1 is SGHTA and CDR2 is FQGNSA. This CDR3 has 14 residues. The CDR3 sequence: CASSLASGANVLTF. CDR3 nucleotide sequence: TGTGCCAGCAGCTTAGCGTCTGGGGCCAACGTCCTGACTTTC. Using reference TRBV7-2 and TRBJ2-6 for the parts outside the CDR3, the full variable domain is GAGVSQSPSNKVTEKGKDVELRCDPISGHTALYWYRQSLGQGLEFLIYFQGNSAPDKSGLPSDRFSAERTGGSVSTLTIQRTQQEDSAVYLCASSLASGANVLTFGAGSRLTVL.

The rearrangement links TRBV5-8 to TRBJ2-2, with 12 bases aligning to TRBD2. The CDR3 has 18 amino acids. J gave up 0 bases and V 4 bases, and 7 bases lay outside the gene matches. Looked up from germline, CDR1 is SGHTS and CDR2 is YDEGEE. CDR3 protein: CASSLGTSGFANTGELFF. In DNA form, the CDR3 reads TGTGCCAGCAGCCTAGGGACTAGCGGGTTCGCGAACACCGGGGAGCTGTTTTTT. Looking up the rest from reference TRBV5-8 and TRBJ2-2 gives the full variable domain: EAGVTQSPTHLIKTRGQQATLRCSPISGHTSVYWYQQALGLGLQFLLWYDEGEERNRGNFPPRFSGRQFPNYSSELNVNALELEDSALYLCASSLGTSGFANTGELFFGEGSRLTVL.

The genes are TRBV5-6 and TRBJ2-3; 9 bases are a match to TRBD2. From germline, CDR1 is SGHDT and CDR2 YYEEEE. V was pared by 0 bases and J by 4 bases, with 9 bases of the junction left unmatched. The CDR3 has 17 residues. The CDR3 nucleotides are TGTGCCAGCAGCTTGGGGCCAGGGAAGCGGGAGGCAGATACGCAGTATTTT. Translated, it gives CASSLGPGKREADTQYF.

CDR3 bases: TGTGCCATCAGTGCCGGACCTATTCGGGATCAGCCCCAGCATTTT. Its protein is CAISAGPIRDQPQHF. The rearrangement uses TRBV10-3 and TRBJ1-5; D not resolved. The V end was cut by 4 bases, the J end by 5 bases, with 15 bases between. Germline V gives CDR1 ENHRY, CDR2 SYGVKD. CDR3 length: 15 residues.

The chain links TRBV21-1 to TRBJ2-7; the tabulated D call, TRBD1, remains unverified against the DNA. TRBV21-1 is an annotated pseudogene. The CDR3 extends over 15 amino acids. The CDR3 protein is CASSNLGDSSYEQYF. CDR3 coding DNA: TGTGCCAGCAGCAATCTAGGGGACAGCTCCTACGAGCAGTACTTC.

The rearrangement joins TRBV9 to TRBJ2-5, with D hard to call. Germline CDR1 reads SGDLS; CDR2 reads YYNGEE. Trimming took off 0 bases at V and 1 base at J, with 4 bases between the two ends. This CDR3 comprises 13 residues. CDR3 DNA: TGTGCCAGCAGCGTAGAGAGCCAAGAGACCCAGTACTTC. Translating it yields CASSVESQETQYF.

This sequence joins TRBV19 and TRBJ2-1, with D possibly being TRBD2 (5 bases). This CDR3 spans 14 amino acids. Looked up from germline, CDR1 is LNHDA and CDR2 is SQIVND (reference sequence). V was trimmed by 6 bases and J by 2 bases, leaving 11 bases between them. The CDR3 DNA sequence: TGTGCCAGTAGAACGGGGAGTCCCTACAATGAGCAGTTCTTC. Translating it yields CASRTGSPYNEQFF.

The rearrangement uses TRBV15 and TRBJ2-1; D not resolved. Trimming stripped 0 bases from V and 0 bases from J, with 12 bases between. This CDR3 comprises 17 residues. Per the germline V gene, CDR1 is LNHNV and CDR2 is YYDKDF (reference sequence). CDR3 amino acids: CATSRDVGYSSYNEQFF. In nucleotides, the CDR3 is TGTGCCACCAGCAGAGATGTGGGGTACAGCTCCTACAATGAGCAGTTCTTC.

Note on this clone: Other DNA sequences in this sample translate to the same CDR3. The chain recombines TRBV5-5 with TRBJ2-6; D perhaps matches TRBD1 (6 bases). The CDR3 has 15 amino acids. Looked up from germline, CDR1 is SGHKS and CDR2 is YYEKEE (reference sequence). The V end lost 2 bases, the J end lost 0 bases, and 6 bases lay between the germline ends. The CDR3 DNA sequence: TGTGCCAGCAGCTTAGGGGGCTCTGGGGCCAACGTCCTGACTTTC. Translated: CASSLGGSGANVLTF.

This clone appeared a single time. The chain employs TRBV7-2 and TRBJ2-7, with 7 bases fitting TRBD1. Looked up from germline, CDR1 is SGHTA and CDR2 is FQGNSA. The length of the CDR3 is 14 residues. The trim removed 6 bases at V and 5 bases at J, leaving 10 bases unmatched. The CDR3: CASRRGGAVDEQYF. CDR3 nucleotides: TGTGCCAGCAGACGAGGGGGCGCAGTGGACGAGCAGTACTTC.

This rearrangement joins TRBV10-3 to TRBJ2-3, with 10 bases aligning to TRBD2. The CDR3 extends over 16 amino acids. Germline values: CDR1 ENHRY, CDR2 SYGVKD. V shed 6 bases and J 2 bases; nucleotides not matched to a gene: 8. CDR3 in DNA: TGTGCCATCAGCCCCTCTAGCGGGAGTATCACAGATACGCAGTATTTT. This codes for CAISPSSGSITDTQYF.

V and J are TRBV10-3 and TRBJ2-1, with 9 bases lining up with TRBD1. The CDR3 contains 14 residues. CDR1 ENHRY and CDR2 SYGVKD come from the germline V gene. The V gene end was trimmed by 5 bases and the J gene end by 3 bases; junction bases not matched to a gene: 2. The CDR3 DNA reads TGTGCCATCAGTTCGGGACAGGGCTACAATGAGCAGTTCTTC. This codes for CAISSGQGYNEQFF.

The rearrangement joins TRBV14 to TRBJ2-1; TRBD2 agrees at 8 bases. This CDR3 contains 17 residues. V was pared by 4 bases and J by 6 bases, with 14 bases of the junction left unmatched. From germline, CDR1 is SGHDN and CDR2 FVKESK. In DNA form, the CDR3 reads TGTGCCAGCAGCCTCCTGGGGATTAGTACTAGCGGCAATGAGCAGTTCTTC. Translating gives CASSLLGISTSGNEQFF.

This chain links TRBV11-2 with TRBJ2-5, with 9 bases matching TRBD2. Per the germline V gene, CDR1 is SGHAT and CDR2 is FQNNGV. The CDR3 runs to 16 residues. V lost 5 bases, J lost 2 bases, and 9 bases stayed unmatched. CDR3 sequence: CASSRGGSGSQETQYF. In DNA form, the CDR3 reads TGTGCCAGCAGCCGGGGGGGTAGCGGGAGTCAAGAGACCCAGTACTTC.

This sequence joins TRBV6-1 and TRBJ1-1; D may be TRBD1 (6 bases). Germline V CDR1 and CDR2: MNHNS, SASEGT. This CDR3 region has 12 residues. The V gene lost 7 bases and the J gene lost 5 bases, with 11 bases spanning the gap. CDR3 loop: CASTQGWTEAFF. CDR3 DNA sequence: TGTGCCAGCACGCAGGGGTGGACTGAAGCTTTCTTT.

V gene TRBV5-6 combines with J gene TRBJ2-3; D is unclear. The CDR3 length is 15 residues. Germline V gene data show CDR1 as SGHDT and CDR2 as YYEEEE. V was shortened by 2 bases and J by 1 base, with 11 bases between the two germline ends. The CDR3 loop is CASSLPGARTDTQYF. The CDR3 DNA sequence: TGTGCCAGCAGCTTACCGGGCGCGCGCACAGATACGCAGTATTTT.

The chain carries TRBV5-1 and TRBJ2-2, with 10 bases aligning to TRBD2. Trimming at V came to 0 bases and at J to 7 bases, leaving 6 bases not matched to a gene. This CDR3 has 16 amino acids. Germline V gene sequence: CDR1 SGHRS, CDR2 YFSETQ. CDR3 amino acids: CASSLELAGSNGELFF. CDR3 coding DNA: TGCGCCAGCAGCTTGGAACTAGCGGGATCCAACGGGGAGCTGTTTTTT.

The genes are TRBV19 and TRBJ2-7; 11 nucleotides align to TRBD2. There are 17 residues in the CDR3. Unmatched junction bases numbered 11, after V lost 6 bases and J lost 1 base. CDR1 and CDR2 from the germline V gene are LNHDA and SQIVND (reference sequence). The CDR3 here is CASSRTSGSGPSYEQYF. As DNA, the CDR3 is TGTGCCAGTAGCCGGACTAGCGGGTCAGGCCCATCCTACGAGCAGTACTTC.

The gene calls are TRBV28 and TRBJ2-5; D is possibly TRBD1 (5 bases). CDR1 MDHEN and CDR2 SYDVKM come from the germline V gene. This CDR3 has 12 amino acids. V was shortened by 8 bases and J by 7 bases, with 14 bases between the two germline ends. The CDR3 DNA sequence: TGTGCCAGCGGCCAGGGCAAGTGGACCCAGTACTTC. Protein product: CASGQGKWTQYF.

CDR3 DNA sequence: TGTGCCAGTAGTAACAGACAGGGTTACGAGCAGTACTTC. Residues: CASSNRQGYEQYF. This sequence joins TRBV19 and TRBJ2-7, with TRBD1 matching 7 bases. Trimming cost V 4 bases and J 4 bases; bases outside gene matches: 4. CDR1 LNHDA and CDR2 SQIVND come from the germline V gene (reference sequence). This CDR3 spans 13 amino acids.

The rearrangement links TRBV5-6 to TRBJ2-2; D perhaps matches TRBD1 (5 bases). CDR3 length: 15 amino acids. Trimming removed 2 bases from V and 6 bases from J, with 14 bases in between. Per the germline V gene, CDR1 is SGHDT and CDR2 is YYEEEE. The CDR3, as DNA: TGTGCCAGCAGCTTCAAGTTTAGGGGTCCCGGGGAGCTGTTTTTT. Protein: CASSFKFRGPGELFF.

The chain joins TRBV4-3 to TRBJ2-7, with D perhaps matching TRBD1 (5 bases). The germline gives CDR1 LGHNA, CDR2 YSLEER. V was pared by 0 bases and J by 6 bases, with 9 bases between. This CDR3 is 13 amino acids long. For the CDR3, the DNA is TGCGCCAGCAGCCAAGATCCCACAGGCGAGCAGTACTTC. It codes for CASSQDPTGEQYF.

The gene calls are TRBV14 and TRBJ1-1; D perhaps matches TRBD1 (5 bases). This CDR3 comprises 14 residues. From germline, CDR1 is SGHDN and CDR2 FVKESK. Trimming removed 4 bases from V and 1 base from J, with 10 bases in between. The CDR3 DNA follows: TGTGCCAGCAGCCCCACAGGCGCGAACACTGAAGCTTTCTTT. Translating it yields CASSPTGANTEAFF.

V usage is TRBV7-9 and J usage is TRBJ1-3, with TRBD1 as a possible D gene (5 bases). This CDR3 is 14 amino acids long. V was clipped by 2 bases and J by 8 bases, with 13 bases between them. Germline V gives CDR1 SEHNR, CDR2 FQNEAQ (reference sequence). The CDR3 sequence is CASSLTGPRDTIYF. CDR3 DNA: TGTGCCAGCAGCTTAACGGGACCGCGCGACACCATATATTTT. The full variable domain, with the rest looked up from reference TRBV7-9 and TRBJ1-3, is DTGVSQNPRHKITKRGQNVTFRCDPISEHNRLYWYRQTLGQGPEFLTYFQNEAQLEKSRLLSDRFSAERPKGSFSTLEIQRTEQGDSAMYLCASSLTGPRDTIYFGEGSWLTVV.